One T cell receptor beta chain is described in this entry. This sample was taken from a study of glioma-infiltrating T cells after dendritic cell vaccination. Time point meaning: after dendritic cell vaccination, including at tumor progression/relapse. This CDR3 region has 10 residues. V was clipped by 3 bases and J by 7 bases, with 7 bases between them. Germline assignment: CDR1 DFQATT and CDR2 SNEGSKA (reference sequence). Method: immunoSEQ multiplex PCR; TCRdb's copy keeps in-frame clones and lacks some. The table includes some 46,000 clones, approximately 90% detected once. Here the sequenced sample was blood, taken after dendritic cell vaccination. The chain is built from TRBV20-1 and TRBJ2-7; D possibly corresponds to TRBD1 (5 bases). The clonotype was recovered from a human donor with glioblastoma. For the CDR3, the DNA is TGCAGTGCTAGTGCAGGGGAGCAGTACTTC. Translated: CSASAGEQYF.